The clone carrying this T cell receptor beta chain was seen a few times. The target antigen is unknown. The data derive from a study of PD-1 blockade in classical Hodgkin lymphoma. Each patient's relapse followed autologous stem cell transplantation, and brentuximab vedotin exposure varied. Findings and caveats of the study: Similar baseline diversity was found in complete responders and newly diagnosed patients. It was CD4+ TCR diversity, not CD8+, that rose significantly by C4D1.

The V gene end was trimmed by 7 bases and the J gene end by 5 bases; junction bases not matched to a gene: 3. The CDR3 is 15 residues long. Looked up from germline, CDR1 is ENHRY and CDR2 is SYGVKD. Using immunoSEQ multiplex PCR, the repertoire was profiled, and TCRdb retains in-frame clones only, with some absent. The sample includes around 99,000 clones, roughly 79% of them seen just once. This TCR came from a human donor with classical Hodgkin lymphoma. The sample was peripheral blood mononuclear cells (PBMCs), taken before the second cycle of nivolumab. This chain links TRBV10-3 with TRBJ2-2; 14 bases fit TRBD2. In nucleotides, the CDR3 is TGTGCCATCACTGGGACTAGCGGGAGTACCGGGGAGCTGTTTTTT. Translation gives CAITGTSGSTGELFF.